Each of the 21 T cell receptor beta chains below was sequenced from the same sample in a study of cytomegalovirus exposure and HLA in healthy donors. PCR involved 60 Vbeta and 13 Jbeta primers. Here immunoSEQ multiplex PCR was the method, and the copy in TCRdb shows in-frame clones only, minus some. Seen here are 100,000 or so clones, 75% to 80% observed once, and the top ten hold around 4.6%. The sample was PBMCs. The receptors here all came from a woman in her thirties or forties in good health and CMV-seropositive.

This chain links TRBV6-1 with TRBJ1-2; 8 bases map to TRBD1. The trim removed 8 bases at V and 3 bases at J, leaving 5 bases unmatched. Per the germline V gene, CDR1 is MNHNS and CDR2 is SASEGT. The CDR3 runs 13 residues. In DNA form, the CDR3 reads TGTGCCAGCGGCGGGGACAGGTACTATGGCTACACCTTC. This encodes CASGGDRYYGYTF.

This CDR3 reads CASRDTLAYGYTF. CDR3 DNA: TGTGCCAGCCGGGACACCCTTGCTTATGGCTACACCTTC. The V call is TRBV25-1, the J call TRBJ1-2; perhaps TRBD1 as D (6 bases). V lost 8 bases to trimming and J lost 5 bases, with 15 bases between them. Germline V gene data show CDR1 as MGHDK and CDR2 as SYGVNS. The CDR3 is 13 amino acids.

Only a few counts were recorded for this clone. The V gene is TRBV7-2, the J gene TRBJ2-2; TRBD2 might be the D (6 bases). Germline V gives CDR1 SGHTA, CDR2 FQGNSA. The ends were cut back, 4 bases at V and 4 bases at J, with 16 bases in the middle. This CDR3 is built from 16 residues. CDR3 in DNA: TGTGCCAGCAGCTCCCTAACCGGGAGCATCACCGGGGAGCTGTTTTTT. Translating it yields CASSSLTGSITGELFF. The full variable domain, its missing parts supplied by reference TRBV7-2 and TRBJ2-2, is GAGVSQSPSNKVTEKGKDVELRCDPISGHTALYWYRQSLGQGLEFLIYFQGNSAPDKSGLPSDRFSAERTGGSVSTLTIQRTQQEDSAVYLCASSSLTGSITGELFFGEGSRLTVL.

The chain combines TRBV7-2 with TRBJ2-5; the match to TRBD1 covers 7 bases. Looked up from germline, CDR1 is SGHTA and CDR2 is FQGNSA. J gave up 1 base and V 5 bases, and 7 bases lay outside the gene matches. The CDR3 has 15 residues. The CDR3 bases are TGTGCCAGCAGCCCCGGGACAGCAAGCCAAGAGACCCAGTACTTC. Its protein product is CASSPGTASQETQYF. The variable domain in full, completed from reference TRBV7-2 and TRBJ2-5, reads GAGVSQSPSNKVTEKGKDVELRCDPISGHTALYWYRQSLGQGLEFLIYFQGNSAPDKSGLPSDRFSAERTGGSVSTLTIQRTQQEDSAVYLCASSPGTASQETQYFGPGTRLLVL.

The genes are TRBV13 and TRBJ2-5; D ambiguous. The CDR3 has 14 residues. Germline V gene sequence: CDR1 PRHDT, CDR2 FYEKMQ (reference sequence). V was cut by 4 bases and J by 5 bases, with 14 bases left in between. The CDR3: CASSSRVARETQYF. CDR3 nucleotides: TGTGCCAGCAGCTCCCGGGTCGCGAGGGAGACCCAGTACTTC.

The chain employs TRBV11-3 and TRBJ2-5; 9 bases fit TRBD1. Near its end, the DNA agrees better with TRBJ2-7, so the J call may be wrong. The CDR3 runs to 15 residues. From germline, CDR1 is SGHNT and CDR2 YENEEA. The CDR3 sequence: CASTPRDRDSYEQYF. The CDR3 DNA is TGTGCCAGCACCCCCCGGGACAGGGATTCCTACGAGCAGTACTTC.

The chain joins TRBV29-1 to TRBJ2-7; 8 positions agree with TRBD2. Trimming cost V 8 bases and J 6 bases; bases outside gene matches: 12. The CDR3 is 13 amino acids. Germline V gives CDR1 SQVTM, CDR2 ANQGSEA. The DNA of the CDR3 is TGCAGCCCTGGACTAGCAGTCGAGGCCGAGCAGTACTTC. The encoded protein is CSPGLAVEAEQYF.

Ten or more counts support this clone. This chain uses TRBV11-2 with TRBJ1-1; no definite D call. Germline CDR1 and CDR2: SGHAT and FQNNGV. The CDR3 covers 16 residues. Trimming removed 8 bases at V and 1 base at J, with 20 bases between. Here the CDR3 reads CASSTRKGERNTEAFF. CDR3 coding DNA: TGTGCCAGCTCCACTAGGAAGGGTGAACGGAACACTGAAGCTTTCTTT.

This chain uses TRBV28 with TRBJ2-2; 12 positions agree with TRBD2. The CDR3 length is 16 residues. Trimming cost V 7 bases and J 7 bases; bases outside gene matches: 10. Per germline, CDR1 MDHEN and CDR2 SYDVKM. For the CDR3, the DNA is TGTGCCAGCACCTTGGGGGGACTAGCGGGTCTCGGGGAGCTGTTTTTT. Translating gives CASTLGGLAGLGELFF.

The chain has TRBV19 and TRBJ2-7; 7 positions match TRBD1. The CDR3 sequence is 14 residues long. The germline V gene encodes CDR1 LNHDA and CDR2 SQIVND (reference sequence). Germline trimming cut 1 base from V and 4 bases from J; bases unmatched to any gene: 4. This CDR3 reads CASSIVATGYEQYF. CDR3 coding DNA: TGTGCCAGTAGTATAGTAGCGACAGGGTACGAGCAGTACTTC.

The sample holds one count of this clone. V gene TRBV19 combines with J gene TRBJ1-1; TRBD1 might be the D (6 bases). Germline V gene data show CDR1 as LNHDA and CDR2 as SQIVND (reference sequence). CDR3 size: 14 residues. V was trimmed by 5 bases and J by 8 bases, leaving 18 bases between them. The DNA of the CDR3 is TGTGCCAGTAGTCCAGGGGACTACCTCGGGGAAGCTTTCTTT. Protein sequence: CASSPGDYLGEAFF.

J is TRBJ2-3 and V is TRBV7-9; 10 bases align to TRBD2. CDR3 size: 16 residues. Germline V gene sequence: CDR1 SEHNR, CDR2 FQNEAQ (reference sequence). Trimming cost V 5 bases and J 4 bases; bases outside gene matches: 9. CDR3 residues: CASSPILAGVSDTQYF. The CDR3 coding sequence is TGTGCCAGCAGCCCTATTCTAGCGGGAGTATCAGATACGCAGTATTTT.

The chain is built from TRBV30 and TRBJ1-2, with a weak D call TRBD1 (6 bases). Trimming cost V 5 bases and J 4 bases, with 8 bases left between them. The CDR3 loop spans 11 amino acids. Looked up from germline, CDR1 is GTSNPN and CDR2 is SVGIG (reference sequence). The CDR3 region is CAWGQLYGYTF. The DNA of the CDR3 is TGTGCCTGGGGACAGCTCTATGGCTACACCTTC.

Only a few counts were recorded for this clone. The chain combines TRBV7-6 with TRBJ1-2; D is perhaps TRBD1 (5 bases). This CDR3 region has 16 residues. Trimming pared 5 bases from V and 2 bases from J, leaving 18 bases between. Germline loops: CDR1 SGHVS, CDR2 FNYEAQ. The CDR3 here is CASSPIDSAQNYGYTF. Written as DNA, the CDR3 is TGTGCCAGCAGCCCGATAGACAGCGCTCAGAACTATGGCTACACCTTC.

The CDR3 spells CASSAPEAGRNEQFF. The CDR3 DNA reads TGTGCCAGCAGTGCTCCGGAAGCAGGGAGGAATGAGCAGTTCTTC. The chain is built from TRBV28 and TRBJ2-1; D is perhaps TRBD2 (6 bases). The CDR3 is 15 amino acids. CDR1 MDHEN and CDR2 SYDVKM come from the germline V gene. Trimming shortened V by 5 bases and J by 7 bases, and 18 bases separated the two germline ends.

The CDR3 nucleotides are TGTGCCAGCAGCTCTACAGAGGGGGCCTACAATGAGCAGTTCTTC. Its translation is CASSSTEGAYNEQFF. The chain is built from TRBV7-2 and TRBJ2-1, with D perhaps TRBD1 (6 bases). Germline assignment: CDR1 SGHTA and CDR2 FQGNSA. Trimming took off 4 bases at V and 2 bases at J, with 12 bases between the two ends. The CDR3 spans 15 residues.

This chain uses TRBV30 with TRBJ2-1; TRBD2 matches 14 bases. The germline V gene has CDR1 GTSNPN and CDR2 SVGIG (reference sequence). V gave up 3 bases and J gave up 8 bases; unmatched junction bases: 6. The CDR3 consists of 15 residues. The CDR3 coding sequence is TGTGCCTGGAGCGCGGGACTAGCGGGAGTTGATGAGCAGTTCTTC. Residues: CAWSAGLAGVDEQFF.

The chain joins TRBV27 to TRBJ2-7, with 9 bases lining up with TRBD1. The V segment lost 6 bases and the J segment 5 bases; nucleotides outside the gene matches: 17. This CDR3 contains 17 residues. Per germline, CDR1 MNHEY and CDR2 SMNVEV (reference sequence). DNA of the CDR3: TGTGCCAGCAGCCGGGCCGGGACAGGGAACGTGGATAACGAGCAGTACTTC. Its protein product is CASSRAGTGNVDNEQYF.

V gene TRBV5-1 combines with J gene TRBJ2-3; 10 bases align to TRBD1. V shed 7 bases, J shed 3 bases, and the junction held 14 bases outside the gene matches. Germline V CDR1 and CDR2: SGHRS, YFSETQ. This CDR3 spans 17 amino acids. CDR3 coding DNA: TGCGCCAGCGGGGAGAGGGCCCCGGGACAGGGGACAGATACGCAGTATTTT. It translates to CASGERAPGQGTDTQYF.

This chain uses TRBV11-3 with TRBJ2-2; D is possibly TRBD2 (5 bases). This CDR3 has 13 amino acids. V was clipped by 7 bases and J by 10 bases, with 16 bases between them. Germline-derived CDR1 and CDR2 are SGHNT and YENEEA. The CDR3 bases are TGTGCCAGCACGCCAAGCGGCGCACAGGAGCTGTTTTTT. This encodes CASTPSGAQELFF.

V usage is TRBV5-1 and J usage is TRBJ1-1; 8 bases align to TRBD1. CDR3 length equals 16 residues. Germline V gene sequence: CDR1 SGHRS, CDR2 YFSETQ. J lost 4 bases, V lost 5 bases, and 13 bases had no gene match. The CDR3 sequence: CASSYNTQGAATEAFF. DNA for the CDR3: TGCGCCAGCAGTTACAACACGCAGGGGGCGGCCACTGAAGCTTTCTTT. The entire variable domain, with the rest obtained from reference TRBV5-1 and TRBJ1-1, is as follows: KAGVTQTPRYLIKTRGQQVTLSCSPISGHRSVSWYQQTPGQGLQFLFEYFSETQRNKGNFPGRFSGRQFSNSRSEMNVSTLELGDSALYLCASSYNTQGAATEAFFGQGTRLTVV.